These T cell receptor beta chains were read from a single sample in a study of cytomegalovirus exposure and HLA in healthy donors. TCRdb keeps only in-frame clones here, not all; method: immunoSEQ multiplex PCR. The table records 160,000 or so clones, 77% of them present only once. The sequencing sample was made of PBMCs. Receptors originate from a woman in her 30s in good health and CMV-seronegative. The CDR3 runs from the conserved cysteine through the conserved F or W. A D gene is named only where the DNA matches it firmly. Only part of the rows carry a size: once, few, many, or a class if the clone is expanded.

D,J,V,size,DNA,CDR3
NA,TRBJ2-7,TRBV7-9,NA,TGTGCCAGCAGCTTAGACAGGACCTCCTACGAGCAGTACTTC,CASSLDRTSYEQYF
TRBD1,TRBJ1-6,TRBV6-6,NA,TGTGCCAGCAGTCGGGACAGGGCTAATTCACCCCTCCACTTT,CASSRDRANSPLHF
NA,TRBJ1-1,TRBV2,NA,TGTGCCAGCAGTGAATTGGGGGGGGTGAACACTGAAGCTTTCTTT,CASSELGGVNTEAFF
TRBD1,TRBJ2-1,TRBV5-1,NA,TGCGCCAGCAGCTTGCAGGGGGACTCCTACAATGAGCAGTTCTTC,CASSLQGDSYNEQFF
NA,TRBJ2-7,TRBV6-6,NA,TGTGCCAGCAGCTCAGCAGGCGGGGCCGAGCAGTACTTC,CASSSAGGAEQYF
NA,TRBJ1-2,TRBV28,NA,TGTGCCAGCAGTTTCAGTAACTATGGCTACACCTTC,CASSFSNYGYTF
NA,TRBJ1-2,TRBV7-2,NA,TGTGCCAGCAGCACTTTTGGTGGCTACACCTTC,CASSTFGGYTF
NA,TRBJ1-2,TRBV2,few,TGTGCCAGCAAGGTCGAGCCGGGTGGCTACACCTTC,CASKVEPGGYTF
TRBD2,TRBJ2-5,TRBV11-3,NA,TGTGCCAGCAGCGTCCGGGGGGGGGAGACCCAGTACTTC,CASSVRGGETQYF
NA,TRBJ1-1,TRBV7-9,NA,TGTGCCAGCAGCTTCGTTGAAGCTTTCTTT,CASSFVEAFF
TRBD1,TRBJ1-1,TRBV6-6,NA,TGTGCCAGCAGTTACAGGGGGCACACTGAAGCTTTCTTT,CASSYRGHTEAFF
NA,TRBJ1-6,TRBV4-2,NA,TGTGCCAGCAGCCAAGATATTTGGTCCCGAGGAGGCCGGCGGGCGGCCCTCCACTTT,CASSQDIWSRGGRRAALHF
TRBD2,TRBJ2-7,TRBV10-3,NA,TGTGCCATCAGTGATATAGCGGGGGGGGCCTACGAGCAGTACTTC,CAISDIAGGAYEQYF
NA,TRBJ1-6,TRBV2,NA,TGTGCCAGCAGTGAACCTGCAGGTTTTAATTCACCCCTCCACTTT,CASSEPAGFNSPLHF
TRBD2,TRBJ2-1,TRBV6-6,once,TGTGCCAGCACCCCTAGCGGGGGGAATGAGCAGTTCTTC,CASTPSGGNEQFF